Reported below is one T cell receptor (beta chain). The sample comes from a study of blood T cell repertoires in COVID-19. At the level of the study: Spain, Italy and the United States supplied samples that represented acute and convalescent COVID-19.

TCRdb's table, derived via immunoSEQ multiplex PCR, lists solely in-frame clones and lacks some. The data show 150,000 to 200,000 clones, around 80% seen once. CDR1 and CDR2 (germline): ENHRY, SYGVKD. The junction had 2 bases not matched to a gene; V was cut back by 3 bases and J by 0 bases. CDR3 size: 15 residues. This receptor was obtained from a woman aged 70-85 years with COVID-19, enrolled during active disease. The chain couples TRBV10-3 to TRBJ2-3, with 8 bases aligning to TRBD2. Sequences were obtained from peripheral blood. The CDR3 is CAISDLAGSTDTQYF. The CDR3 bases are TGTGCCATCAGTGACTTAGCGGGGAGCACAGATACGCAGTATTTT.